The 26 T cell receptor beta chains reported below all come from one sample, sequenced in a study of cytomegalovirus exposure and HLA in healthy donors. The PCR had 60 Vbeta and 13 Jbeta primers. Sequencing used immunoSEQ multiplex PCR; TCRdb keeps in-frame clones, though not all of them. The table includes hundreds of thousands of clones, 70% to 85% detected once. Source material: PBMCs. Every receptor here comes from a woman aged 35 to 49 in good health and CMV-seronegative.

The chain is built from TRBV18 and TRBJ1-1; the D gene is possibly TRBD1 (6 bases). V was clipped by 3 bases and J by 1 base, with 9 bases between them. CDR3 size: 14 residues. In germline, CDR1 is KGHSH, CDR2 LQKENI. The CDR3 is CASSPWGPNTEAFF. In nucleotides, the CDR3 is TGTGCCAGCTCACCGTGGGGGCCGAACACTGAAGCTTTCTTT.

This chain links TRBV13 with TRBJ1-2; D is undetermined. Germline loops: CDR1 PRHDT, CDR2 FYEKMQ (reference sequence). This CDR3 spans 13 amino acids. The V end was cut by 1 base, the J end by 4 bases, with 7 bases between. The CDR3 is CASSLERGYGYTF. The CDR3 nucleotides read TGTGCCAGCAGCTTAGAACGGGGCTATGGCTACACCTTC.

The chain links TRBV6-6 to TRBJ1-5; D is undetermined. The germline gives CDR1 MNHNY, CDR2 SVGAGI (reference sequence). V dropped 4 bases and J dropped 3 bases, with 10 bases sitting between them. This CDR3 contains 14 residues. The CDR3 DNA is TGTGCCAGCAGTTTTCCGGGAAACAATCAGCCCCAGCATTTT. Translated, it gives CASSFPGNNQPQHF.

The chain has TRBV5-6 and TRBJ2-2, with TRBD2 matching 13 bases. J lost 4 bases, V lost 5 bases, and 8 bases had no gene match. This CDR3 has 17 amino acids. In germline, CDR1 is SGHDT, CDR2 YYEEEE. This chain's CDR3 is CASSRLAGGPGTGELFF. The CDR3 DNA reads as TGTGCCAGCAGTCGACTAGCGGGGGGCCCAGGCACCGGGGAGCTGTTTTTT.

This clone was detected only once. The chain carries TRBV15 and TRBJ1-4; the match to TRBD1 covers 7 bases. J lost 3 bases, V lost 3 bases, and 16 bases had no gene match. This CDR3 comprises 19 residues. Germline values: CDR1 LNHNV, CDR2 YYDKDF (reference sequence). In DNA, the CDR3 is TGTGCCACCAGCAGTGGGGGTGACAGGGAACTTATCCCTAATGAAAAACTGTTTTTT. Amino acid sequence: CATSSGGDRELIPNEKLFF.

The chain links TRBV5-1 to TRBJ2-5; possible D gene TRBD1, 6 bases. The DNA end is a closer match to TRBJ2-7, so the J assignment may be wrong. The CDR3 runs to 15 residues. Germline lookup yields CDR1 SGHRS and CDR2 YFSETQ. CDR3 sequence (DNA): TGCGCCAGCAGCTTGGGCGGACAGCTCTCCTACGAGCAGTACTTC. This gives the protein CASSLGGQLSYEQYF.

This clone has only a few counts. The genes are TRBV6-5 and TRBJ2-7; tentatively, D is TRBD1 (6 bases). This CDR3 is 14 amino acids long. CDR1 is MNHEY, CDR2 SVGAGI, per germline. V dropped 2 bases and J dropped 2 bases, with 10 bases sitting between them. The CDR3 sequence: CASSYQQGAYEQYF. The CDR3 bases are TGTGCCAGCAGTTACCAACAGGGTGCCTACGAGCAGTACTTC.

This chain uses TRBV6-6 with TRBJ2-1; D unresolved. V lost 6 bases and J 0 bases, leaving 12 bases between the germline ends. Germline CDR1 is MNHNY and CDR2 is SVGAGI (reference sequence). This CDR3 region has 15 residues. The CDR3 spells CASSPRVSSYNEQFF. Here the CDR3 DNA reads TGTGCCAGCAGCCCTCGTGTATCCTCCTACAATGAGCAGTTCTTC.

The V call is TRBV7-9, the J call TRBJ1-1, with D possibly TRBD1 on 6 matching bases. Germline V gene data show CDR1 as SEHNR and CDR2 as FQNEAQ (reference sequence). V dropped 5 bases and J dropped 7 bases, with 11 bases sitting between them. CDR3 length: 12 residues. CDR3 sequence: CASSPGVNEAFF. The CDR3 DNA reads TGTGCCAGCAGCCCAGGGGTCAATGAAGCTTTCTTT.

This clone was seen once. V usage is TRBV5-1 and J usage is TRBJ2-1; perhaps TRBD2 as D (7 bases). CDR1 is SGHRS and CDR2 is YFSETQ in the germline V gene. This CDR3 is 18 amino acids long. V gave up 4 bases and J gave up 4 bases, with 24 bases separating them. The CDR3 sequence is CASSPLGERGAIYNEQFF. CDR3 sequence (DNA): TGCGCCAGCAGCCCTCTAGGTGAACGGGGGGCCATTTACAATGAGCAGTTCTTC. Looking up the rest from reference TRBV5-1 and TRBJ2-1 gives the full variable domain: KAGVTQTPRYLIKTRGQQVTLSCSPISGHRSVSWYQQTPGQGLQFLFEYFSETQRNKGNFPGRFSGRQFSNSRSEMNVSTLELGDSALYLCASSPLGERGAIYNEQFFGPGTRLTVL.

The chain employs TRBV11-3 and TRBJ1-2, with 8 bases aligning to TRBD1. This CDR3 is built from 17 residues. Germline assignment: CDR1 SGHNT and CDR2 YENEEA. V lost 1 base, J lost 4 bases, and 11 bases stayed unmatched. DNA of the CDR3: TGTGCCAGCAGCTTAGCCGGGACAGGAGCGACCTCCTATGGCTACACCTTC. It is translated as CASSLAGTGATSYGYTF.

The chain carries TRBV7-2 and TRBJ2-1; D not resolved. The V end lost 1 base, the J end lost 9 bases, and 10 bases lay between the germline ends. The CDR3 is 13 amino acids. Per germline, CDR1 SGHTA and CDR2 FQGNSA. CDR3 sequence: CASSLDVLGEQFF. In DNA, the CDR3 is TGTGCCAGCAGCTTAGATGTGCTAGGTGAGCAGTTCTTC.

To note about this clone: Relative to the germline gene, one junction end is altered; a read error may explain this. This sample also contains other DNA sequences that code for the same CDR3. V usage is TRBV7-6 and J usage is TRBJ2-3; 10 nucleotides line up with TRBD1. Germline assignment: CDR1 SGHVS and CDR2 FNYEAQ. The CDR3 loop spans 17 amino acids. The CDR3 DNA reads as TGTGCCAGCAGCTTAGGATGGACAGGGGGAGGCACAGACACGCAGTATTTT. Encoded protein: CASSLGWTGGGTDTQYF.

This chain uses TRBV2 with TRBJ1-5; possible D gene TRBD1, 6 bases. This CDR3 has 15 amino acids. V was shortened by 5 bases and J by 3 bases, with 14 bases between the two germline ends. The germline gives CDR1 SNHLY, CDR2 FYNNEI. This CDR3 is CASSLHRALNQPQHF. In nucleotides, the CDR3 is TGTGCCAGCAGTCTCCACAGGGCCCTCAATCAGCCCCAGCATTTT.

This chain's CDR3 is CASSTGTGGYEQYF. Written as DNA, the CDR3 is TGTGCCAGCAGCACGGGGACAGGGGGGTACGAGCAGTACTTC. The genes are TRBV6-5 and TRBJ2-7; 11 nucleotides align to TRBD1. Germline lookup yields CDR1 MNHEY and CDR2 SVGAGI. Trimming cost V 6 bases and J 4 bases; bases outside gene matches: 5. CDR3 length: 14 amino acids.

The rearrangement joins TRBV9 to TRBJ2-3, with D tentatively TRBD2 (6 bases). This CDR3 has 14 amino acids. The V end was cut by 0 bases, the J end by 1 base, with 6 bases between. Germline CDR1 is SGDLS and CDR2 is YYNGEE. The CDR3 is CASSVVAGTDTQYF. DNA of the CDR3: TGTGCCAGCAGCGTAGTAGCGGGCACAGATACGCAGTATTTT.

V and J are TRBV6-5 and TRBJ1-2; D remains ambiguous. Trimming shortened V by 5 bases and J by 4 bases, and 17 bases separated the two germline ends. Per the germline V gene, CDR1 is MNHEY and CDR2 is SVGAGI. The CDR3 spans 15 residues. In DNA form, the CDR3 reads TGTGCCAGCAGTCGGACGGACGGGAGGAGCTATGGCTACACCTTC. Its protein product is CASSRTDGRSYGYTF.

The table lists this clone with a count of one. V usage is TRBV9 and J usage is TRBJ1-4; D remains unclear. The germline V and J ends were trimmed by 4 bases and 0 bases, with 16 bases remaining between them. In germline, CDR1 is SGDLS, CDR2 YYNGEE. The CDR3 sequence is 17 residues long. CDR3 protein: CASSFDPSYPTNEKLFF. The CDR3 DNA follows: TGTGCCAGCAGCTTCGATCCGAGTTATCCAACTAATGAAAAACTGTTTTTT.

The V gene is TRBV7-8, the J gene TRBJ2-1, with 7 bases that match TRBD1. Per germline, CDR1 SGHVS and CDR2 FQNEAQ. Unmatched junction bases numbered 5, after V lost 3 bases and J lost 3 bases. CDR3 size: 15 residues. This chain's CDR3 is CASSLTGWNYNEQFF. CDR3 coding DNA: TGTGCCAGCAGCTTGACAGGGTGGAACTACAATGAGCAGTTCTTC.

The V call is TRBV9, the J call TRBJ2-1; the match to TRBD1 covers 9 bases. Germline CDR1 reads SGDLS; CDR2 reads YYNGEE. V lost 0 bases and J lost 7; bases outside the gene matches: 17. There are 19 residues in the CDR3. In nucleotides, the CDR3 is TGTGCCAGCAGCGTAGCCGATCCACTCGGGACAGGGCCTAAGAATGAGCAGTTCTTC. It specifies CASSVADPLGTGPKNEQFF.

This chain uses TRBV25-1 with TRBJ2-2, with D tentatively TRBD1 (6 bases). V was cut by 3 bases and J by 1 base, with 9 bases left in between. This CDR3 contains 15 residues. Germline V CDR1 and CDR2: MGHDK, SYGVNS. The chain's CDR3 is CASSDDRLNTGELFF. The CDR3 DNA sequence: TGTGCCAGCAGTGATGACAGGCTGAACACCGGGGAGCTGTTTTTT.

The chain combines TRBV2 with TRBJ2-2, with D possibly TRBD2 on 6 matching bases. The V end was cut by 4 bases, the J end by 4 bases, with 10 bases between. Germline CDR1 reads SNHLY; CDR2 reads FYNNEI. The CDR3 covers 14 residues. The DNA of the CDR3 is TGTGCCAGCAGTGGGAGGGGAAGCACCGGGGAGCTGTTTTTT. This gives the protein CASSGRGSTGELFF.

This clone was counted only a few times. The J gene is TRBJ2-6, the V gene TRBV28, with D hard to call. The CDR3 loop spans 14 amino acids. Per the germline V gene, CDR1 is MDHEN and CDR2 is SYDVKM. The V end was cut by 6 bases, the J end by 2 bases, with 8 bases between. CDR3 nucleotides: TGTGCCAGCAGCATCAGGCCTGGGGCCAACGTCCTGACTTTC. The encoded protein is CASSIRPGANVLTF.

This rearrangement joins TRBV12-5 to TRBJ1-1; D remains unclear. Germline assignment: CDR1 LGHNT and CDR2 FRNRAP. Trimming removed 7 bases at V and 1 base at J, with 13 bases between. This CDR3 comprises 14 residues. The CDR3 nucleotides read TGTGCTAGTGCCTCTCTCATGGCGAACACTGAAGCTTTCTTT. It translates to CASASLMANTEAFF.

The CDR3 DNA reads TGCGCCAGCAGCCAAGTCCCCGGGACTAGCGGGGGGGGTAAGGACGGGGAGCTGTTTTTT. As protein: CASSQVPGTSGGGKDGELFF. The chain has TRBV4-1 and TRBJ2-2, with 16 nucleotides matching TRBD2. Germline CDR1 and CDR2: MGHRA and YSYEKL. CDR3 length: 20 residues. V was pared by 1 base and J by 7 bases, with 12 bases of the junction left unmatched.

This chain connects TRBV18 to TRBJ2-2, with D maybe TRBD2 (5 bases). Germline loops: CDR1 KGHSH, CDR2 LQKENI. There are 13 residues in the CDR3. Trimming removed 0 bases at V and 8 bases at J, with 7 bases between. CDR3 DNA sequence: TGTGCCAGCTCACCACCGGAGCGGGGGGAGCTGTTTTTT. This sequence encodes CASSPPERGELFF.